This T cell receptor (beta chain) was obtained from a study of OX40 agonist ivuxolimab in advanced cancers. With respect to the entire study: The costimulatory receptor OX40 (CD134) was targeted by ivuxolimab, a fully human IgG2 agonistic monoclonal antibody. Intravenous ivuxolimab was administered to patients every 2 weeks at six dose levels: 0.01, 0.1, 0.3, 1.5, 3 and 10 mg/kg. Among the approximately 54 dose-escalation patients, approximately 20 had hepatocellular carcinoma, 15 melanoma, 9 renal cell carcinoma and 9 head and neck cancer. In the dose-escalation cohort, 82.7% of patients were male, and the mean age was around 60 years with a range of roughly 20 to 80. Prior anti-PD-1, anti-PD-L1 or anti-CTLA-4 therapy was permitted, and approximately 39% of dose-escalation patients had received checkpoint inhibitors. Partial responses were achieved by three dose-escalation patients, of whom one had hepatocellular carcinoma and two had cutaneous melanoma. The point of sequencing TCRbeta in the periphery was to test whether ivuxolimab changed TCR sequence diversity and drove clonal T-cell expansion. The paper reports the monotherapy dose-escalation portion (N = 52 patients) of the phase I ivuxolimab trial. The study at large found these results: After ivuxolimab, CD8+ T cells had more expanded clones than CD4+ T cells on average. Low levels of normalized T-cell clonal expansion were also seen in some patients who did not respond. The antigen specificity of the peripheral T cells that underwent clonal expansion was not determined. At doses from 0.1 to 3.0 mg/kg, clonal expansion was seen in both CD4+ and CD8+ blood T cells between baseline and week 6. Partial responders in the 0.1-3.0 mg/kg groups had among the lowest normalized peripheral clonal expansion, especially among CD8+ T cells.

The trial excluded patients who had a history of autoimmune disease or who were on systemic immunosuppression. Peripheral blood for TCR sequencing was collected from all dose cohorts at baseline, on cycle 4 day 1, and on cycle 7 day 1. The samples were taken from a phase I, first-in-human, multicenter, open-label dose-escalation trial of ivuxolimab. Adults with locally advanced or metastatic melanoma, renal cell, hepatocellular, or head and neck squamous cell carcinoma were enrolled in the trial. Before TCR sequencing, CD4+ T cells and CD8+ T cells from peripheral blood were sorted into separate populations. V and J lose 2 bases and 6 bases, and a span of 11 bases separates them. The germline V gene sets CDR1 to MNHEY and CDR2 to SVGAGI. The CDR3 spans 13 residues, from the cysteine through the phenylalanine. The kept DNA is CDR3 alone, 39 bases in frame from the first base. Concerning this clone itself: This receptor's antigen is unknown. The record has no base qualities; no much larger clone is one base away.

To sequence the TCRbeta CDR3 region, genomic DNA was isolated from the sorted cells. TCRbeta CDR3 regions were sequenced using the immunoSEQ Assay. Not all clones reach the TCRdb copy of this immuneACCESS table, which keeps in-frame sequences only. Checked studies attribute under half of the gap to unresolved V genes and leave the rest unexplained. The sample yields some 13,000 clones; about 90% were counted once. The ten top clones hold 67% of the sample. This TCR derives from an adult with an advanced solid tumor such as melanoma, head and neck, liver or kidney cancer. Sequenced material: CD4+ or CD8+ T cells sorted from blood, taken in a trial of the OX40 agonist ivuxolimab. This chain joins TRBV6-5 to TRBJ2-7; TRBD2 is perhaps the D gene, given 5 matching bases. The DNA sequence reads TGTGCCAGCAGTTACGGGGAAGGAGGCGAGCAGTACTTC. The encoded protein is CASSYGEGGEQYF.